This T cell receptor beta chain was sequenced in a study of blood T cells in healthy people across ages. Regarding the study as a whole: More naive CD4+ cells and higher diversity marked long-lived donors relative to aged donors.

To note about this clonotype: Its antigen remains unidentified.

The CDR3 covers 15 residues. Trimming shortened V by 0 bases and J by 6 bases, and 9 bases separated the two germline ends. Per the germline V gene, CDR1 is LNHNV and CDR2 is YYDKDF (reference sequence). The use of a sample-barcoded 5' primer and a J-beta primer mix characterized a second PCR of roughly 7 to 11 cycles. TCRdb ran MiXCR on the 5' RACE reads and lists one entry per CDR3 protein. The repertoire consists of approximately 800,000 distinct CDR3 sequences, with about half occurring once and the leading ten covering around a sixth. Sequencing was done on a sample of blood. V usage is TRBV15 and J usage is TRBJ1-6; D remains ambiguous. This sequence originates from a man older than 75 in good health. The CDR3: CATSRDLGSNSPLHF. In nucleotides, the CDR3 is TGTGCCACCAGCAGAGATCTCGGTTCTAATTCACCCCTCCACTTT. Full variable domain (remainder filled in from reference TRBV15 and TRBJ1-6): DAMVIQNPRYQVTQFGKPVTLSCSQTLNHNVMYWYQQKSSQAPKLLFHYYDKDFNNEADTPDNFQSRRPNTSFCFLDIRSPGLGDTAMYLCATSRDLGSNSPLHFGNGTRLTVT.